Described below is a single T cell receptor beta chain sequence and its context. The sample originates from a study of T cells in Graves' hyperthyroidism and ophthalmopathy. Amplified regions were TCR beta CDR3 sequences from RNA transcripts. A first-round RT-PCR of the TCR CDR3 used the HTBI primer set. MiXCR, applied by TCRdb to the multiplex PCR reads, yields one record per CDR3 protein. Among about 350,000 distinct CDR3 sequences listed, about 15% were seen once. The CDR3 runs to 14 residues. Trimming removed 1 base at V and 7 bases at J, with 14 bases between. The germline V gene has CDR1 LGHDT and CDR2 YNNKEL (reference sequence).

This receptor was identified in a woman between 25 and 40 years old with Graves' hyperthyroidism. The source material was blood. The chain couples TRBV3-1 to TRBJ2-7; D ambiguous. In nucleotides, the CDR3 is TGTGCCAGCAGCCAAGGACGTGCCCGAGGTGAGCAGTACTTC. Its translation: CASSQGRARGEQYF.